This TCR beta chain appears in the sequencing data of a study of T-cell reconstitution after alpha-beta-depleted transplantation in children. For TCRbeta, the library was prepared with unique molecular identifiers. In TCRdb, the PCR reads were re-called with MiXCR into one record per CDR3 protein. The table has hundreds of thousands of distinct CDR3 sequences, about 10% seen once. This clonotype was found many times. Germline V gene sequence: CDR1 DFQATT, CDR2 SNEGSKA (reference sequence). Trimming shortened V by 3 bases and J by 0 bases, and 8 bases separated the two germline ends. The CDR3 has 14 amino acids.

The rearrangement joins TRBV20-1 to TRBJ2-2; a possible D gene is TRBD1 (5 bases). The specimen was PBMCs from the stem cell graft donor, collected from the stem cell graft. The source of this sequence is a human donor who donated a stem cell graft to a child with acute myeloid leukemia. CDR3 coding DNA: TGCAGTGCTAGGACAGTAGCGAACACCGGGGAGCTGTTTTTT. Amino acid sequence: CSARTVANTGELFF.